This T cell receptor (beta chain) was sequenced in a study of T cells in Graves' hyperthyroidism and ophthalmopathy. Study-level information: Peripheral blood was drawn at first diagnosis, prior to all treatment. Study-wide findings and caveats: In blood, most of the thyroid clonotypes expanded above 0.001 were also present.

TCR beta CDR3 sequences were amplified from RNA transcripts. With the HTBI primer set, the TCR CDR3 went through a first round of RT-PCR. TCRdb re-called the multiplex PCR reads with MiXCR, one entry per CDR3 protein. The sample has approximately 530,000 distinct CDR3 sequences, over 15% seen once. The CDR3 is 13 residues long. The V end lost 7 bases, the J end lost 4 bases, and 11 bases lay between the germline ends. CDR1 and CDR2 from the germline V gene are SNHLY and FYNNEI. This clonotype was recorded many times. Its antigen is not identified. Diagnoses were established using clinical symptoms, serum thyroxine and TRAb, thyroid ultrasound and orbital computed tomography. Cells are PBMCs isolated from 10 ml of fresh blood.

The chain carries TRBV2 and TRBJ1-5; unclear D gene. Sequenced sample: blood. This clonotype was sampled from a woman between 18 and 29 years old with Graves' hyperthyroidism. The CDR3 DNA is TGTGCCAGCATGGGGAGCGAGAATCAGCCCCAGCATTTT. Encoded protein: CASMGSENQPQHF.